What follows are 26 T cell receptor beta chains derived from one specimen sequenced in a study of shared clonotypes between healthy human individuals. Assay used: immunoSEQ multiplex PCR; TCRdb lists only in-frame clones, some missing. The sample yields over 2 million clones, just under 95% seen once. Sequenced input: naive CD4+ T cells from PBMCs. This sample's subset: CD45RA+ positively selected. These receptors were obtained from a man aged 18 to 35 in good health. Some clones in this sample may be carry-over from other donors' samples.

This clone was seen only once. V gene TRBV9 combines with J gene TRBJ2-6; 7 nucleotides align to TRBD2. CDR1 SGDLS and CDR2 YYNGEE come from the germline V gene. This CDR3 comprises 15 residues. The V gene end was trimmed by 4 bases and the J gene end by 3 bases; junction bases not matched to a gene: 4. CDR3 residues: CASSKLARGANVLTF. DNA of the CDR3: TGTGCCAGCAGCAAACTAGCGCGTGGGGCCAACGTCCTGACTTTC.

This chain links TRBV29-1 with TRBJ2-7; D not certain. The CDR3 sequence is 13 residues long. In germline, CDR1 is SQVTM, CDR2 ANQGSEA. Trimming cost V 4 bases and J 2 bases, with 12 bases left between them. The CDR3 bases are TGCAGCGTTGTTCTGGGCCCCACCTACGAGCAGTACTTC. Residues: CSVVLGPTYEQYF.

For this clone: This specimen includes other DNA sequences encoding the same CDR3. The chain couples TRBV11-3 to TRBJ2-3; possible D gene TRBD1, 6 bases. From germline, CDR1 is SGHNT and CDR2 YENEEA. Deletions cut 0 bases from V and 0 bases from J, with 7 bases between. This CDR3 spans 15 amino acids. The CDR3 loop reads CASSLDGQSTDTQYF. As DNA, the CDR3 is TGTGCCAGCAGCTTAGATGGACAGAGCACAGATACGCAGTATTTT.

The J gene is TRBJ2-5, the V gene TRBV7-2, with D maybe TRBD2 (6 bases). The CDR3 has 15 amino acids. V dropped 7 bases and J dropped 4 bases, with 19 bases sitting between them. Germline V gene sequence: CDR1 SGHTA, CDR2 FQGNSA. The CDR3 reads CASTRLSGGGETQYF. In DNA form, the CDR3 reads TGTGCCAGCACAAGACTTAGCGGAGGAGGAGAGACCCAGTACTTC. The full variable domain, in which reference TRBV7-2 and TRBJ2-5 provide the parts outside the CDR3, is GAGVSQSPSNKVTEKGKDVELRCDPISGHTALYWYRQSLGQGLEFLIYFQGNSAPDKSGLPSDRFSAERTGGSVSTLTIQRTQQEDSAVYLCASTRLSGGGETQYFGPGTRLLVL.

The CDR3 loop is CASSLARSTDTQYF. CDR3 in DNA: TGTGCCAGCAGCTTGGCTAGAAGCACAGATACGCAGTATTTT. V gene TRBV5-8 combines with J gene TRBJ2-3, with D unclear. The germline gives CDR1 SGHTS, CDR2 YDEGEE. V was clipped by 0 bases and J by 0 bases, with 5 bases between them. This CDR3 region has 14 residues.

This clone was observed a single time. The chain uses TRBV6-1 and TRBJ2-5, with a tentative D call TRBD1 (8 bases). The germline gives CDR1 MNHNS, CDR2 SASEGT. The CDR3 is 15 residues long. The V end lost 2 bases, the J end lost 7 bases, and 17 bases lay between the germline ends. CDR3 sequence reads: CASSETGGGVVTQYF. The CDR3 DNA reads TGTGCCAGCAGTGAAACAGGGGGAGGGGTCGTGACCCAGTACTTC.

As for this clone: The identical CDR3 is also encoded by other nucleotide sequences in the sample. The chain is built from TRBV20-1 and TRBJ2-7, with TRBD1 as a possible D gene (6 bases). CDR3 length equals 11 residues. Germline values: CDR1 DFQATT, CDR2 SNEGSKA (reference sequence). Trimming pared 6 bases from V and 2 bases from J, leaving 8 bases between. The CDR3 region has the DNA TGCAGTGCAGGACAGACCTACGAGCAGTACTTC. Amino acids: CSAGQTYEQYF.

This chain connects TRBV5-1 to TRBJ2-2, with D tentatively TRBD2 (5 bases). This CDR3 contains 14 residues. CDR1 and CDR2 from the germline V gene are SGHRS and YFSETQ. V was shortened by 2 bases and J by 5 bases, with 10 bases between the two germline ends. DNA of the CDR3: TGCGCCAGCAGCTTCCTACGGGAAACCGGGGAGCTGTTTTTT. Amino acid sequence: CASSFLRETGELFF.

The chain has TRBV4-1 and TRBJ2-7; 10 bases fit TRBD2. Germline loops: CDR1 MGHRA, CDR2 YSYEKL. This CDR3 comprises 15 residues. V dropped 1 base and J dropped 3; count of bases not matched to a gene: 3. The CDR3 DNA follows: TGCGCCAGCAGCCAAGTACGGACTAGCGGCTACGAGCAGTACTTC. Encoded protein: CASSQVRTSGYEQYF.

The CDR3 DNA sequence: TGCGCCAGCAGCCAAGCGGGACTAGGGGCAGAGACCCAGTACTTC. This sequence encodes CASSQAGLGAETQYF. The chain links TRBV4-1 to TRBJ2-5; the match to TRBD2 covers 8 bases. After removal of 1 base from V and 4 bases from J, the junction contained 5 bases not matched to a gene. The CDR3 consists of 15 residues. The germline gives CDR1 MGHRA, CDR2 YSYEKL.

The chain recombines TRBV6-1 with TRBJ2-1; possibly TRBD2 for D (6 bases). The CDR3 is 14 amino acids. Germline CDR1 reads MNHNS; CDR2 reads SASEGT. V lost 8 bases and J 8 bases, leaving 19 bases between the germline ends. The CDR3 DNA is TGTGCCAGCCTCACCGTCGGGGGTAGGGATGAGCAGTTCTTC. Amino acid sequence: CASLTVGGRDEQFF.

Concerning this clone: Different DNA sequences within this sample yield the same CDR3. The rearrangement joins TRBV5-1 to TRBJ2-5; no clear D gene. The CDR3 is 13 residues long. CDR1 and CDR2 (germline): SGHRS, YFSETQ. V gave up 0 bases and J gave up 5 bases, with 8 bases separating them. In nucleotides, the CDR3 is TGCGCCAGCAGCTTGGTCCCCGGGGAGACCCAGTACTTC. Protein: CASSLVPGETQYF.

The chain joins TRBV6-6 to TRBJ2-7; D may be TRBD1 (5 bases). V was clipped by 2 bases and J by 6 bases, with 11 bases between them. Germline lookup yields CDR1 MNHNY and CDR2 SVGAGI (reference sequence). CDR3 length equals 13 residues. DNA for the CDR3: TGTGCCAGCAGTTACGCTACAGGTTTCGAGCAGTACTTC. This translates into CASSYATGFEQYF.

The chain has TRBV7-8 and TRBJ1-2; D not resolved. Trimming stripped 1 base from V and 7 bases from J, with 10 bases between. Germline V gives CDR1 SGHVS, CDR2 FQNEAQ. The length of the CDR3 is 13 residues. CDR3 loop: CASSLGGGSGYTF. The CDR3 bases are TGTGCCAGCAGCTTAGGTGGAGGGAGTGGCTACACCTTC.

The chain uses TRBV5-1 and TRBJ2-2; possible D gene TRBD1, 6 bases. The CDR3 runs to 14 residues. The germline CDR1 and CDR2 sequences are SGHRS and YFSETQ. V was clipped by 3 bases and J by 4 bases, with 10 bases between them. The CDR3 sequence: CASSYYRVTGELFF. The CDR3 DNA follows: TGCGCCAGCAGCTACTACAGGGTCACCGGGGAGCTGTTTTTT.

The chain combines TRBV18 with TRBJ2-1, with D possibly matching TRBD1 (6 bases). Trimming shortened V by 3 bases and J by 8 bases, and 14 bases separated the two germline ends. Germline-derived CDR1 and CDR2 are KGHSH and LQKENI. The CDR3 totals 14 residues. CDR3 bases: TGTGCCAGCTCACCGGACAGAAACCGTGATGAGCAGTTCTTC. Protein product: CASSPDRNRDEQFF.

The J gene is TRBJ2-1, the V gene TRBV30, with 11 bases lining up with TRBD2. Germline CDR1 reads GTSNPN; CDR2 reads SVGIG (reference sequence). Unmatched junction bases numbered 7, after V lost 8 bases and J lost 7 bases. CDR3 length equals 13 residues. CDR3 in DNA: TGTGCCGCCACTAGCGGGAGTTATAATGAGCAGTTCTTC. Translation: CAATSGSYNEQFF. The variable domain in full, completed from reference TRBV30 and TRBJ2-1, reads SQTIHQWPATLVQPVGSPLSLECTVEGTSNPNLYWYRQAAGRGLQLLFYSVGIGQISSEVPQNLSASRPQDRQFILSSKKLLLSDSGFYLCAATSGSYNEQFFGPGTRLTVL.

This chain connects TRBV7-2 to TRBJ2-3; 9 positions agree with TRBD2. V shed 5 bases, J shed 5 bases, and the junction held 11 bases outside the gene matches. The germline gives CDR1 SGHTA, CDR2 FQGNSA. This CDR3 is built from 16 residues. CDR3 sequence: CASSRDSSGIGDTQYF. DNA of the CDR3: TGTGCCAGCAGCCGGGATTCTAGCGGGATTGGAGATACGCAGTATTTT.

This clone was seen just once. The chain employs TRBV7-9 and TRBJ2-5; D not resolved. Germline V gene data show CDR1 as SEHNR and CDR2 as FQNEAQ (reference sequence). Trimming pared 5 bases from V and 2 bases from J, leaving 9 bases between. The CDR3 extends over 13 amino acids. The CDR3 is CASSELNQETQYF. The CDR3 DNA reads TGTGCCAGCAGCGAACTAAATCAAGAGACCCAGTACTTC. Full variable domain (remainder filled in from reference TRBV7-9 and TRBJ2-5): DTGVSQNPRHKITKRGQNVTFRCDPISEHNRLYWYRQTLGQGPEFLTYFQNEAQLEKSRLLSDRFSAERPKGSFSTLEIQRTEQGDSAMYLCASSELNQETQYFGPGTRLLVL.

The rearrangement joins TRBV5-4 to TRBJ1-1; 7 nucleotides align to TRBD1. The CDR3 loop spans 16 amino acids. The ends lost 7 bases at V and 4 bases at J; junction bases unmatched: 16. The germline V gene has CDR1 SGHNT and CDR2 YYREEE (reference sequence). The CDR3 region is CASQAWDSWYSTEAFF. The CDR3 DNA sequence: TGTGCCAGCCAAGCTTGGGACAGTTGGTATAGCACTGAAGCTTTCTTT.

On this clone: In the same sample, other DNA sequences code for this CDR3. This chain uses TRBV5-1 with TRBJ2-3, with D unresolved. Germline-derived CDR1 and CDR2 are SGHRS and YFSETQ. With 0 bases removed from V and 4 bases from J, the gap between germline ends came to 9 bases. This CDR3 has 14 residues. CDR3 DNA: TGCGCCAGCAGCTTGGCAGGCGATGCAGATACGCAGTATTTT. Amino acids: CASSLAGDADTQYF. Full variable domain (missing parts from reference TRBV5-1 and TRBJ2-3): KAGVTQTPRYLIKTRGQQVTLSCSPISGHRSVSWYQQTPGQGLQFLFEYFSETQRNKGNFPGRFSGRQFSNSRSEMNVSTLELGDSALYLCASSLAGDADTQYFGPGTRLTVL.

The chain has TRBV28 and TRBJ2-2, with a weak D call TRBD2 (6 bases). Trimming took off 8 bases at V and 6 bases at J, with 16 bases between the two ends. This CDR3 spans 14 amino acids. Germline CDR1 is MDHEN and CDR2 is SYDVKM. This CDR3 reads CASLFGGIAGELFF. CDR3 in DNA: TGTGCCAGCCTCTTCGGAGGGATCGCCGGGGAGCTGTTTTTT.

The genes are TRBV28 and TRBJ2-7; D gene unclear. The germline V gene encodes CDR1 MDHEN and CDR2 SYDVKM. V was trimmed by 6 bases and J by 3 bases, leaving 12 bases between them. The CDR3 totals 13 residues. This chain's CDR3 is CASSPPPHYEQYF. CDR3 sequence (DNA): TGTGCCAGCAGCCCTCCCCCCCACTACGAGCAGTACTTC.

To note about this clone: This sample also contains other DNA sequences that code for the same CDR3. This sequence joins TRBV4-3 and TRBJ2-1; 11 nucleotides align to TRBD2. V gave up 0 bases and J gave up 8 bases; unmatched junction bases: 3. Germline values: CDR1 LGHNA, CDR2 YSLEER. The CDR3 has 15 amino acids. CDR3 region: CASSQELAGADEQFF. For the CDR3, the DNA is TGCGCCAGCAGCCAAGAACTAGCGGGAGCGGATGAGCAGTTCTTC.

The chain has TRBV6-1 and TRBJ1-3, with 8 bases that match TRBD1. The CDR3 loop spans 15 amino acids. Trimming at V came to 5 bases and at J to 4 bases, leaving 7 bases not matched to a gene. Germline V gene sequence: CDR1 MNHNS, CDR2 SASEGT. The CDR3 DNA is TGTGCCAGCAGTCGCAAAACAGGGGGAGGAAACACCATATATTTT. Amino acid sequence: CASSRKTGGGNTIYF.

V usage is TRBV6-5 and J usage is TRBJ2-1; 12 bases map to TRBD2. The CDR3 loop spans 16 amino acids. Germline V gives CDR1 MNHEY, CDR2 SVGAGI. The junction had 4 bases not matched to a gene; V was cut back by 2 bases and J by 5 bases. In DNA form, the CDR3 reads TGTGCCAGCAGTTACGGGCTAGCGGGAGGGGACAATGAGCAGTTCTTC. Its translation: CASSYGLAGGDNEQFF.